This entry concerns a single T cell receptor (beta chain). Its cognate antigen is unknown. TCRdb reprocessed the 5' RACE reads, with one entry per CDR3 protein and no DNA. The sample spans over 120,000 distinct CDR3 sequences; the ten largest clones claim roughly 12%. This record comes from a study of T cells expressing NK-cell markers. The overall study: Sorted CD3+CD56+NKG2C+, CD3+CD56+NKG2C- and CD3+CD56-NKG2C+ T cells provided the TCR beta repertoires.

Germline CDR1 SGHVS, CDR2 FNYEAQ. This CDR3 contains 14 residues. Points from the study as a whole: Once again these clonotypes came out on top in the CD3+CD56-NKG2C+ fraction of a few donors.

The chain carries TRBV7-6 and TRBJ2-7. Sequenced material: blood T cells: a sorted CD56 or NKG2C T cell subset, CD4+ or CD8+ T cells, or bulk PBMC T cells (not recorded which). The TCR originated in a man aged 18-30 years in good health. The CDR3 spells CASSLAWDSSEQYF.